This T cell receptor (beta chain) was identified in a study of blood T cell repertoires in COVID-19. As for the study in general: The analysed material was cDNA or gDNA that came from T cells, B-cell-depleted T cells, or PBMCs.

Germline V gene data show CDR1 as SGHDT and CDR2 as YYEEEE. Trimming left V 0 bases short and J 0 bases short, with 8 bases between. The CDR3 length is 15 residues. This table comes from immunoSEQ multiplex PCR, and its TCRdb copy is limited to in-frame clones, with some not included. Here the sample spans tens of thousands of clones, more than 75% being singletons. This receptor was taken from a woman older than 75 with acute or convalescent COVID-19. The sample was peripheral blood. This chain links TRBV5-6 with TRBJ2-3; D is unclear. In DNA, the CDR3 is TGTGCCAGCAGCTTGGGGCAGCGAAGCACAGATACGCAGTATTTT. Translating gives CASSLGQRSTDTQYF.